The 30 T cell receptor beta chains listed next were all sequenced from one sample in a study of identical twins. TCRdb re-called the 5' RACE reads with MiXCR, one entry per CDR3 protein. Among roughly 720,000 distinct CDR3 sequences listed, 18% were seen once. These data also formed part of another study, on T cells expressing NK-cell markers.

Sequenced sample: PBMCs. These receptors came from a young woman in good health.

This clonotype was seen a handful of times. The chain uses TRBV20-1 and TRBJ2-2; TRBD2 matches at 7 bases. Unmatched junction bases numbered 3, after V lost 1 base and J lost 4 bases. The CDR3 extends over 14 amino acids. In germline, CDR1 is DFQATT, CDR2 SNEGSKA (reference sequence). This CDR3 reads CSARAAGVTGELFF. CDR3 DNA sequence: TGCAGTGCTAGAGCGGCGGGGGTCACCGGGGAGCTGTTTTTT.

V is TRBV5-1 and J is TRBJ2-4, with D possibly matching TRBD2 (5 bases). The germline V and J ends were trimmed by 0 bases and 0 bases, with 7 bases remaining between them. Germline values: CDR1 SGHRS, CDR2 YFSETQ. The CDR3 runs to 15 residues. The CDR3 DNA sequence: TGCGCCAGCAGCTTGGACCGGGGAGCCAAAAACATTCAGTACTTC. It codes for CASSLDRGAKNIQYF. The whole variable domain, remainder taken from reference TRBV5-1 and TRBJ2-4, is KAGVTQTPRYLIKTRGQQVTLSCSPISGHRSVSWYQQTPGQGLQFLFEYFSETQRNKGNFPGRFSGRQFSNSRSEMNVSTLELGDSALYLCASSLDRGAKNIQYFGAGTRLSVL.

This clonotype occurred a few times. This chain connects TRBV29-1 to TRBJ2-3; 9 bases match TRBD2. Germline CDR1 and CDR2: SQVTM and ANQGSEA. V trimming: 1 base; J trimming: 2 bases; junction bases outside the gene matches: 13. This CDR3 comprises 18 residues. The CDR3 nucleotides are TGCAGCGTTGAAGTCTTAGGCGCGCTAGCGGGATACACAGATACGCAGTATTTT. It specifies CSVEVLGALAGYTDTQYF.

The chain couples TRBV5-4 to TRBJ2-5; 9 bases fit TRBD2. This CDR3 is 15 amino acids long. The germline gives CDR1 SGHNT, CDR2 YYREEE (reference sequence). V dropped 0 bases and J dropped 4; count of bases not matched to a gene: 4. The CDR3 here is CASSLVSGRGETQYF. CDR3 in DNA: TGTGCCAGCAGCTTGGTTAGCGGGAGAGGAGAGACCCAGTACTTC. Together with reference TRBV5-4 and TRBJ2-5, the CDR3 gives the full variable domain: ETGVTQSPTHLIKTRGQQVTLRCSSQSGHNTVSWYQQALGQGPQFIFQYYREEENGRGNFPPRFSGLQFPNYSSELNVNALELDDSALYLCASSLVSGRGETQYFGPGTRLLVL.

The genes are TRBV6-2 or TRBV6-3 and TRBJ2-1, with D perhaps matching TRBD1 (5 bases). V shed 2 bases and J shed 3 bases, with 8 bases lying between them. Germline values: CDR1 MNHEY, CDR2 SVGEGT. The CDR3 loop spans 14 amino acids. CDR3 bases: TGTGCCAGCAGTTACGGGGCTTTCTACAATGAGCAGTTCTTC. Amino acid sequence: CASSYGAFYNEQFF.

This clonotype was recorded a few times. This sequence joins TRBV2 and TRBJ2-1, with a weak D call TRBD2 (7 bases). This CDR3 has 15 amino acids. The V gene lost 6 bases and the J gene lost 2 bases, with 14 bases spanning the gap. Germline assignment: CDR1 SNHLY and CDR2 FYNNEI. Written as DNA, the CDR3 is TGTGCCAGCAGGGGGGCGCGGGAGACCTACAATGAGCAGTTCTTC. The encoded protein is CASRGARETYNEQFF.

The table lists this clonotype with a few counts. This sequence joins TRBV6-5 and TRBJ2-7; no definite D call. This CDR3 spans 12 amino acids. Germline assignment: CDR1 MNHEY and CDR2 SVGAGI. V was shortened by 7 bases and J by 5 bases, with 12 bases between the two germline ends. CDR3 in amino acids: CASTSFENEQYF. In DNA form, the CDR3 reads TGTGCCAGCACTTCCTTCGAGAACGAGCAGTACTTC.

The V and J genes are TRBV29-1 and TRBJ2-2, with TRBD1 matching 7 bases. CDR1 is SQVTM and CDR2 is ANQGSEA in the germline V gene. The V and J ends lost 7 bases and 1 base, in that order; junction bases with no gene match: 3. The length of the CDR3 is 13 residues. Written as DNA, the CDR3 is TGCAGCGGGTGGGACAGGAACACCGGGGAGCTGTTTTTT. This codes for CSGWDRNTGELFF.

This clonotype was observed a few times. The chain employs TRBV7-2 and TRBJ2-7; 9 nucleotides agree with TRBD2. Germline loops: CDR1 SGHTA, CDR2 FQGNSA. The CDR3 loop spans 15 amino acids. The V and J ends lost 3 bases and 3 bases, in that order; junction bases with no gene match: 6. The CDR3 DNA reads as TGTGCCAGCAGCTTTGGGAGCGGGAGGTACTACGAGCAGTACTTC. The encoded protein is CASSFGSGRYYEQYF.

This chain joins TRBV10-2 and TRBJ2-1; 13 bases line up with TRBD2. V dropped 3 bases and J dropped 8; count of bases not matched to a gene: 4. This CDR3 is 15 amino acids long. The germline V gene has CDR1 WSHSY and CDR2 SAAADI. The CDR3 sequence: CASSEGLAGDDEQFF. Written as DNA, the CDR3 is TGCGCCAGCAGTGAAGGACTAGCGGGGGACGATGAGCAGTTCTTC.

This clonotype was seen a few times. The genes are TRBV20-1 and TRBJ2-7; D remains ambiguous. Germline V CDR1 and CDR2: DFQATT, SNEGSKA (reference sequence). The CDR3 is 10 amino acids. V lost 0 bases, J lost 6 bases, and 3 bases lay in between. The CDR3 is CSAREAEQYF. DNA of the CDR3: TGCAGTGCTAGAGAAGCCGAGCAGTACTTC.

This clonotype was found a few times. The J gene is TRBJ2-3, the V gene TRBV7-7, with D unclear. Germline CDR1 is SSHAT and CDR2 is FNYEAQ (reference sequence). V was clipped by 5 bases and J by 0 bases, with 6 bases between them. The CDR3 loop spans 13 amino acids. This CDR3 reads CASSRMSTDTQYF. Here the CDR3 DNA reads TGTGCCAGCAGCCGAATGAGCACAGATACGCAGTATTTT. Together with reference TRBV7-7 and TRBJ2-3, the CDR3 gives the full variable domain: GAGVSQSPRYKVTKRGQDVTLRCDPISSHATLYWYQQALGQGPEFLTYFNYEAQPDKSGLPSDRFSAERPEGSISTLTIQRTEQRDSAMYRCASSRMSTDTQYFGPGTRLTVL.

This clonotype was seen only a few times. Here the CDR3 reads CASSDFRFSYEQYF. CDR3 bases: TGTGCCAGCAGTGATTTCCGGTTCTCCTACGAGCAGTACTTC. The chain carries TRBV2 and TRBJ2-7; D is unclear. The CDR3 sequence is 14 residues long. CDR1 SNHLY and CDR2 FYNNEI come from the germline V gene. V lost 3 bases to trimming and J lost 0 bases, with 9 bases between them.

This clonotype has only a few counts. The gene calls are TRBV20-1 and TRBJ2-5; 8 bases line up with TRBD2. Trimming cost V 6 bases and J 5 bases; bases outside gene matches: 8. Germline CDR1 DFQATT, CDR2 SNEGSKA (reference sequence). This CDR3 region has 13 residues. CDR3 sequence: CSAREGPAETQYF. CDR3 nucleotides: TGCAGTGCCCGGGAGGGCCCCGCGGAGACCCAGTACTTC.

This sequence joins TRBV5-8 and TRBJ1-3; D unresolved. This CDR3 region has 17 residues. Germline V gene lookup returns CDR1 SGHTS and CDR2 YDEGEE. V dropped 2 bases and J dropped 0 bases, with 15 bases sitting between them. This chain's CDR3 is CASSLKSFAASGNTIYF. CDR3 DNA sequence: TGTGCCAGCAGCTTAAAGAGTTTTGCCGCCTCTGGAAACACCATATATTTT.

This clonotype was seen only a few times. V gene TRBV2 combines with J gene TRBJ1-2; unclear D gene. This CDR3 has 14 amino acids. CDR1 SNHLY and CDR2 FYNNEI come from the germline V gene. With 4 bases removed from V and 8 bases from J, the gap between germline ends came to 17 bases. Here the CDR3 reads CASSGLRVGGGYTF. CDR3 sequence (DNA): TGTGCCAGCAGTGGTTTAAGGGTAGGAGGCGGCTACACCTTC.

The chain carries TRBV20-1 and TRBJ1-5, with D maybe TRBD1 (5 bases). This CDR3 is 14 amino acids long. The germline CDR1 and CDR2 sequences are DFQATT and SNEGSKA (reference sequence). V gave up 2 bases and J gave up 0 bases, with 8 bases separating them. The CDR3 region has the DNA TGCAGTGCTAGACCAGGGAATAGCAATCAGCCCCAGCATTTT. The encoded protein is CSARPGNSNQPQHF.

This clonotype was seen a handful of times. The chain recombines TRBV12-3 or TRBV12-4 with TRBJ2-1; D not resolved. Trimming stripped 4 bases from V and 9 bases from J, with 7 bases between. CDR3 length: 11 residues. CDR3 coding DNA: TGTGCCAGCAGTTACTTCCGTGAGCAGTTCTTC. Translation gives CASSYFREQFF.

This clonotype was observed a handful of times. The gene calls are TRBV12-3 or TRBV12-4 and TRBJ2-3, with 7 positions matching TRBD2. This CDR3 is built from 17 residues. The J segment lost 4 bases and the V segment lost 0 bases, leaving 10 bases of the junction unmatched. The CDR3 is CASSLALGQSGADTQYF. Written as DNA, the CDR3 is TGTGCCAGCAGTTTAGCGCTAGGCCAAAGCGGGGCAGATACGCAGTATTTT.

This clonotype was detected only a few times. The J gene is TRBJ2-3, the V gene TRBV20-1, with D perhaps matching TRBD2 (6 bases). V dropped 4 bases and J dropped 2 bases, with 19 bases sitting between them. Germline CDR1 and CDR2: DFQATT and SNEGSKA (reference sequence). The CDR3 has 16 residues. Here the CDR3 reads CSATLPFGRTTDTQYF. The CDR3 DNA reads as TGCAGTGCTACCCTCCCTTTCGGGAGAACCACAGATACGCAGTATTTT.

A few counts support this clonotype. CDR3 residues: CASTDPYQQETQYF. The CDR3 DNA reads TGTGCCAGCACCGACCCATATCAGCAAGAGACCCAGTACTTC. This sequence joins TRBV12-3 or TRBV12-4 and TRBJ2-5; no reliable D call. The CDR3 is 14 amino acids. Trimming shortened V by 7 bases and J by 2 bases, and 14 bases separated the two germline ends.

V is TRBV27 and J is TRBJ2-1; D possibly corresponds to TRBD2 (5 bases). V shed 6 bases and J shed 0 bases, with 12 bases lying between them. The germline V gene encodes CDR1 MNHEY and CDR2 SMNVEV (reference sequence). The CDR3 spans 15 residues. CDR3: CASSTKRSSYNEQFF. The CDR3 nucleotides read TGTGCCAGCAGCACGAAGCGGAGCTCCTACAATGAGCAGTTCTTC.

This clonotype appeared a few times. The V call is TRBV12-3 or TRBV12-4, the J call TRBJ2-7, with D maybe TRBD2 (6 bases). Deletions cut 5 bases from V and 6 bases from J, with 17 bases between. CDR3 length: 14 amino acids. CDR3 sequence: CASSHRDSRREQYF. CDR3 nucleotides: TGTGCCAGCAGTCACCGGGACTCCCGACGCGAGCAGTACTTC.

CDR3 sequence (DNA): TGTGCCACCAGTAGGGGACAGGGCTCCTACAATGAGCAGTTCTTC. Protein: CATSRGQGSYNEQFF. The V gene is TRBV24-1, the J gene TRBJ2-1, with 9 bases lining up with TRBD1. V was pared by 6 bases and J by 0 bases, with 2 bases of the junction left unmatched. The V gene's germline CDR1 is KGHDR and CDR2 SFDVKD. The CDR3 is 15 amino acids.

This chain uses TRBV12-3 or TRBV12-4 with TRBJ1-5; perhaps TRBD1 as D (6 bases). V gave up 1 base and J gave up 8 bases, with 9 bases separating them. This CDR3 is 13 amino acids long. CDR3 in amino acids: CASSLGGREPQHF. The CDR3 nucleotides read TGTGCCAGCAGTTTAGGGGGGCGGGAGCCCCAGCATTTT.

This clonotype was seen repeatedly, ten times or more. The chain is built from TRBV5-1 and TRBJ2-7, with D tentatively TRBD2 (6 bases). V was pared by 0 bases and J by 2 bases, with 9 bases between. CDR1 is SGHRS and CDR2 is YFSETQ in the germline V gene. CDR3 length: 14 amino acids. The CDR3 DNA sequence: TGCGCCAGCAGCTTGGTCGGGAGTACCTACGAGCAGTACTTC. Translating it yields CASSLVGSTYEQYF.

This clonotype was seen a few times. The chain combines TRBV2 with TRBJ1-5; 9 bases match TRBD1. The CDR3 runs 15 residues. CDR1 SNHLY and CDR2 FYNNEI come from the germline V gene. V trimming: 8 bases; J trimming: 4 bases; junction bases outside the gene matches: 9. The CDR3 here is CASDRTGERNQPQHF. The CDR3 DNA sequence: TGTGCCAGCGATCGGACAGGGGAACGGAATCAGCCCCAGCATTTT. Full variable domain (remainder filled in from reference TRBV2 and TRBJ1-5): EPEVTQTPSHQVTQMGQEVILRCVPISNHLYFYWYRQILGQKVEFLVSFYNNEISEKSEIFDDQFSVERPDGSNFTLKIRSTKLEDSAMYFCASDRTGERNQPQHFGDGTRLSIL.

This clonotype was detected once. Its ends do not fully match the called genes, so a read error is possible. Here the CDR3 reads CASSSPTLKSGSF. CDR3 DNA: TGTGCCAGCAGCTCCCCTACCCTGAAAAGCGGGAGCTTC. This sequence joins TRBV7-9 and TRBJ2-7, with 8 positions matching TRBD2. This CDR3 contains 13 residues. Per germline, CDR1 SEHNR and CDR2 FQNEAQ (reference sequence).

V gene TRBV7-2 combines with J gene TRBJ1-3, with TRBD1 matching over 7 bases. Germline-derived CDR1 and CDR2 are SGHTA and FQGNSA. The CDR3 sequence is 15 residues long. The trim removed 3 bases at V and 4 bases at J, leaving 6 bases unmatched. CDR3 nucleotide sequence: TGTGCCAGCAGCTTGGGAACAGGGGCAGGAAACACCATATATTTT. It yields the protein CASSLGTGAGNTIYF.

This clonotype has more than one count but fewer than ten. V is TRBV4-3 and J is TRBJ2-7, with D unresolved. The V end lost 4 bases, the J end lost 0 bases, and 10 bases lay between the germline ends. Germline lookup yields CDR1 LGHNA and CDR2 YSLEER. The CDR3 covers 14 residues. The CDR3 spells CASSPAVHSYEQYF. CDR3 in DNA: TGCGCCAGCAGCCCAGCCGTGCACTCCTACGAGCAGTACTTC.